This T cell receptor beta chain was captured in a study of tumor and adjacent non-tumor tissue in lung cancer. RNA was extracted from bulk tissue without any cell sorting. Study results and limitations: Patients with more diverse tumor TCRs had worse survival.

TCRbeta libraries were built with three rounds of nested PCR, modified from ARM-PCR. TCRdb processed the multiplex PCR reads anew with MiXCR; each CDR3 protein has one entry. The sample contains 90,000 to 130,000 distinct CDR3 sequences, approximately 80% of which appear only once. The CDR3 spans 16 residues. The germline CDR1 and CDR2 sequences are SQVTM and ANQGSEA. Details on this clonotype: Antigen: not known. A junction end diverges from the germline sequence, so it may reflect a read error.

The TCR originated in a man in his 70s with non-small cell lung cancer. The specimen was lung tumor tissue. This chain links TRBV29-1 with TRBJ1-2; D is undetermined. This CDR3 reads CCVVPYQSSGDDVYTF. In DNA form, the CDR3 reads TGCTGCGTTGTCCCCTATCAATCCTCGGGAGATGATGTCTACACCTTC.